The T cell receptor (beta chain) described here comes from a study of blood T cell repertoires in COVID-19. Overall study context: Researchers got acute and convalescent COVID-19 samples from the United States, Italy and Spain.

This CDR3 is 15 amino acids long. The V segment lost 4 bases and the J segment 8 bases; nucleotides outside the gene matches: 6. Germline V gene sequence: CDR1 LGHDT, CDR2 YNNKEL (reference sequence). The assay was immunoSEQ multiplex PCR, and TCRdb's table has in-frame clones only and misses some. Among fewer than 90,000 clones listed, approximately 86% were seen once. The sequenced sample consisted of peripheral blood. This clonotype originated in a man in his sixties or seventies with acute or convalescent COVID-19. V usage is TRBV3-1 (or the pseudogene TRBV3-2) and J usage is TRBJ2-1; 12 positions match TRBD2. CDR3 sequence: CASSPLAGGHYEQFF. The CDR3 DNA reads TGTGCCAGCAGCCCGCTAGCGGGGGGGCACTATGAGCAGTTCTTC.